What follows are 15 T cell receptor delta chains derived from one specimen sequenced in a study of γδ T cells in repeated Plasmodium falciparum infection (dated by TCRdb to the early 2020s). For bulk TCR repertoire analysis, Vgamma9/Vdelta2+ and Vdelta2-negative gammadelta T cell populations were isolated by flow sorting from peripheral blood mononuclear cells. The library relied on multiplex PCR. TCRdb records Illumina MiSeq as the sequencer. Via CATT, TCRdb reprocessed the public reads, and rows with identical DNA were then joined. The sample data list 90,000 or so delta-chain clones, and 0.95% to 1% of these were observed just once. The top ten constitute approximately 9.6% of the sample. The source material was gamma-delta T cells from blood. The receptors shown here come from a pool of human donors (malaria-infected and uninfected, not separated).

Concerning this clone itself: The TCRdb protein, from a much larger clone, departs from this DNA's translation at residue 10, likely by read error; the protein shown derives from the DNA. The gene calls are TRDV2 and TRDJ1; D might be TRDD3 (6 bases). TCRdb lists no J gene, so it was determined here by aligning the DNA to germline. V shed 0 bases and J shed 0 bases, with 19 bases lying between them. The CDR3 sequence is 18 residues long. Looked up from germline, CDR1 is GEAIGNYY and CDR2 is EKD. The CDR3 protein is CACDTVVGITSYTDKLIF. The CDR3 nucleotides are TGTGCCTGTGACACCGTGGTGGGGATCACGAGTTACACCGATAAACTCATCTTT.

This clone turned up a few times. Translating this DNA gives a protein that differs at residue 3 from the TCRdb one, which belongs to a much larger clone; a read error is likely, and the protein shown is this translation. The rearrangement uses TRDV1 and TRDJ1, with a tentative D call TRDD2 (6 bases). No J gene is reported in TCRdb; it was inferred here by comparing the DNA with germline. Germline assignment: CDR1 TSWWSYY and CDR2 QGS. The germline V and J ends were trimmed by 10 bases and 0 bases, with 30 bases remaining between them. This CDR3 contains 19 residues. CDR3 DNA: TGTGCTCCTGGATCTTCCTTCCCCGGTCATCCCGCCCACACCGATAAACTCATCTTT. It yields the protein CAPGSSFPGHPAHTDKLIF.

This clone was picked up a small number of times. The protein TCRdb gives is from a much larger clone and does not agree with this DNA's translation at residue 19, likely a read error; the protein shown here comes from the DNA. The rearrangement uses TRDV2 and TRDJ3, with 10 bases identical to TRDD3. No J segment appears in TCRdb, so it was assigned here by matching the sequence to germline. The CDR3 runs to 26 residues. From germline, CDR1 is GEAIGNYY and CDR2 EKD. The CDR3 DNA follows: TGTGCCTGTGACCCGTTCCCCCTAGGGTACCAGGGAACTGGGGGATCAAGCTCCCGGGACACCCGACAGATGTTTTTC. This codes for CACDPFPLGYQGTGGSSSRDTRQMFF.

This clone came up many times. One base separates it from a far larger clone, so it is likely a read error. This sample includes further DNA sequences coding for the same CDR3. The chain recombines TRDV1 with TRDJ1, with TRDD3 matching 10 bases. Germline V gives CDR1 TSWWSYY, CDR2 QGS. The CDR3 runs 23 residues. The CDR3 bases are TGCGCTCTTGGGGAAGTTCTGGCTCCCCTTGGGGGATACCCTGGGCCCTACACCGATAAACTCATCTTT. Translating gives CALGEVLAPLGGYPGPYTDKLIF.

This clone has at least ten counts. The chain joins TRDV1 to TRDJ1, with D unclear. Trimming removed 2 bases at V and 0 bases at J, with 22 bases between. Germline CDR1 TSWWSYY, CDR2 QGS. This CDR3 is 19 amino acids long. Here the CDR3 reads CALGEGSGGTCSDTDKLIF. The CDR3 coding sequence is TGTGCTCTTGGGGAAGGTTCCGGAGGGACGTGCTCTGACACCGATAAACTCATCTTT.

A word on this clone: This likely traces to a read error, being one base from a far larger clone. Additional DNA sequences in this sample encode the identical CDR3. With the J gene uncalled, the V gene is TRDV1; the table calls TRDD3, which could not be checked here. Germline V gives CDR1 TSWWSYY, CDR2 QGS. This CDR3 comprises 25 residues. The CDR3 DNA is TGTGCTCTTGGGGAACTATGGGCGTTCCTACGTTCCACTGGGGGAAAACAGGGGGAGACCGATAAGCTCATCTTT. It translates to CALGELWAFLRSTGGKQGETDKLIF.

Comment on this clone: A far larger clone is only one base removed, so a read error is likely. Other nucleotide sequences in the sample specify the same CDR3. CDR3 sequence (DNA): TGTGCCTGTGACACGAAGTACTATCAGCCGATGTACACCGATAAACTCATCTTT. Translation: CACDTKYYQPMYTDKLIF. The V gene is TRDV2, the J gene TRDJ1, with D hard to call. No J segment appears in TCRdb, so it was assigned here by matching the sequence to germline. CDR3 length: 18 amino acids. V lost 1 base to trimming and J lost 0 bases, with 20 bases between them. Per germline, CDR1 GEAIGNYY and CDR2 EKD.

This clone was detected only a few times. The mismatch at residue 9 between this DNA's translation and the TCRdb protein of a much larger clone likely reflects a read error; the protein shown is translated from the DNA. This chain joins TRDV2 and TRDJ1; TRDD2 is a possible D gene (5 bases). This CDR3 is built from 16 residues. In germline, CDR1 is GEAIGNYY, CDR2 EKD. With 2 bases removed from V and 1 base from J, the gap between germline ends came to 16 bases. CDR3 coding DNA: TGTGCCTGTGACAGGGCCTACGCCGCATCCACCGATAAACTCATCTTT. It encodes CACDRAYAASTDKLIF.

With regard to this clone: The translation of this DNA and the TCRdb protein of a much larger clone differ at residue 4, probably owing to a read error; the protein shown here is translated from the DNA. The rearrangement links TRDV2 to TRDJ1, with 7 positions matching TRDD3. TCRdb offers no J gene call, so here the DNA was matched to germline to obtain one. Per germline, CDR1 GEAIGNYY and CDR2 EKD. With 5 bases clipped from V and 5 bases from J, the junction kept 13 bases outside the gene matches. This CDR3 spans 15 amino acids. CDR3 in DNA: TGTGCCTGTGGCTACTGGGGCTCCCAAGGGGATAAACTCATCTTT. Translation gives CACGYWGSQGDKLIF.

This clone appeared many times. The amino acid sequence in TCRdb belongs to a much larger clone and departs from this DNA's translation at residue 9, likely a sequencing read error; the sequence shown is translated from the DNA. The rearrangement joins TRDV2 to TRDJ1, with 7 bases aligning to TRDD2. Germline loops: CDR1 GEAIGNYY, CDR2 EKD. Losses at the gene ends were 1 base for V and 0 bases for J; bases not matched to a gene: 22. The CDR3 runs to 21 residues. CDR3 sequence: CACDTVSYTEGRPSYTDKLIF. CDR3 bases: TGTGCCTGTGACACAGTTTCCTACACTGAAGGGCGGCCCTCATACACCGATAAACTCATCTTT.

The sample holds a few counts of this clone. This DNA's translation and the protein TCRdb lists, from a much larger clone, do not match at residue 12, likely due to a read error; the protein shown is translated from the DNA. The chain combines TRDV1 with TRDJ1, with a possible D match to TRDD3 (5 bases). Assignment of the J gene here rests on matching the DNA to germline, because TCRdb gives none. The CDR3 is 21 residues long. V gave up 0 bases and J gave up 0 bases, with 26 bases separating them. CDR1 is TSWWSYY and CDR2 is QGS in the germline V gene. The CDR3 nucleotides read TGTGCTCTTGGGGAACTAGCGGTGGCGGGATCCCCAAGGTGGTACACCGATAAACTCATCTTT. Protein product: CALGELAVAGSPRWYTDKLIF.

As concerns this clone: It is likely a read error: a sequence one base away is far more abundant. Other nucleotide sequences from this sample produce the same CDR3. For the V gene the call is TRDV1; the J gene has no call; the tabulated D call, TRDD3, remains unverified against the DNA. Germline values: CDR1 TSWWSYY, CDR2 QGS. This CDR3 is 16 amino acids long. The CDR3 nucleotides read TGTGCTCTTGGGGAACGCGTTGTCGGAGATACTTCGGGGCTCATCTTT. It encodes CALGERVVGDTSGLIF.

The table lists this clone with a few counts. The TCRdb protein, from a much larger clone, departs from this DNA's translation at residue 7, likely by read error; the protein shown derives from the DNA. The chain recombines TRDV2 with TRDJ3; 9 nucleotides match TRDD3. TCRdb carries no J gene annotation; the J gene was assigned here by matching the DNA with germline. Losses at the gene ends were 0 bases for V and 0 bases for J; bases not matched to a gene: 20. CDR3 length: 24 amino acids. Germline CDR1 and CDR2: GEAIGNYY and EKD. For the CDR3, the DNA is TGTGCCTGTGACACCGCGTCTCCCGACGTACTGGGGGACCGTTGCTCCTGGGACACCCGACAGATGTTTTTC. It specifies CACDTASPDVLGDRCSWDTRQMFF.

A note on this clone: TCRdb has a much larger clone's protein, which differs at residue 3 from the translation of this DNA, likely because of a read error; what is shown is the protein translated from the DNA. J is TRDJ1 and V is TRDV1; tentatively, D is TRDD3 (7 bases). The germline V gene has CDR1 TSWWSYY and CDR2 QGS. The CDR3 has 18 amino acids. The DNA for the CDR3 is TGTGCTTTTGGGGAACTAATCCTACGTCTGGGGGGGACCGATAAACTCATCTTT. Protein sequence: CAFGELILRLGGTDKLIF.

Comment on this clone: The translation of this DNA and the TCRdb protein of a much larger clone differ at residue 12, probably owing to a read error; the protein shown here is translated from the DNA. This chain uses TRDV1 with TRDJ1, with 10 bases lining up with TRDD3. The J gene was not available in TCRdb and was assigned here by matching the DNA to germline segments. The CDR3 loop spans 19 amino acids. V shed 8 bases, J shed 1 base, and the junction held 19 bases outside the gene matches. CDR1 is TSWWSYY and CDR2 is QGS in the germline V gene. The CDR3 coding sequence is TGTGCTCTTTCCTTCGCTGGGGGATATCGACTCCACGGCACCGATAAACTCATCTTT. Its translation: CALSFAGGYRLHGTDKLIF.